A selection of T cell receptor beta chains follows, all from one sample in a study of T cells in Graves' hyperthyroidism and ophthalmopathy. TCRdb processed the multiplex PCR reads anew with MiXCR; each CDR3 protein has one entry. The sample shows hundreds of thousands of distinct CDR3 sequences, roughly 14% of them seen only once. The material sequenced was blood. These TCRs come from a woman aged 40 to 49 with Graves' ophthalmopathy. The conserved cysteine and the conserved F or W are not part of the CDR3 here. Only part of the rows carry a size: once, few, many, or a class if the clone is expanded.

>TRBV6-2/TRBV6-3|TRBJ2-4|many
ASRSGGAKNIQY
>TRBV15|TRBJ2-5|-
ATSPNAGPRGTQY
>TRBV18|TRBJ2-5|many
ASSPTGTSMSETQY
>TRBV28|TRBJ2-5|many
ASSAPRAGEETQY
>TRBV28|TRBJ2-2|many
ASSVGTANTGELF
>TRBV19|TRBJ2-5|many
ASRSLRAGGEKTQY
>TRBV6-5|TRBJ1-1|-
ASSYHRPRGTEAF
>TRBV4-3|TRBJ1-2|-
ASSQDRGGGGYGYT
>TRBV27|TRBJ2-7|many
ASSVHGATYEQY
>TRBV28|TRBJ1-1|few
ASNPYGYVVTEAF
>TRBV6-2/TRBV6-3|TRBJ1-1|-
ASTKKVGLKNTEAF